Following are 21 T cell receptor beta chains from one sample sequenced in a study of CD8 T cell repertoires and HIV-1 epitope variants. The antigens for these receptors are not known. Data came from immunoSEQ multiplex PCR; TCRdb stores just in-frame clones and leaves some out. This sample yields fewer than 6,000 clones, of which approximately 66% are seen a single time; more than 35% belongs to the top ten. Sample: cultured CD8+ T cells derived from PBMCs. The receptors were sampled from a male donor with HIV.

The CDR3 is CASSSQGDYGYTF. Written as DNA, the CDR3 is TGTGCCAGCAGCTCGCAGGGTGACTATGGCTACACCTTC. The gene calls are TRBV7-3 and TRBJ1-2; a possible D gene is TRBD1 (5 bases). Germline assignment: CDR1 SGHTA and CDR2 FQGTGA. Trimming shortened V by 4 bases and J by 3 bases, and 9 bases separated the two germline ends. The CDR3 spans 13 residues. The full variable domain, its missing parts supplied by reference TRBV7-3 and TRBJ1-2, is GAGVSQTPSNKVTEKGKYVELRCDPISGHTALYWYRQSLGQGPEFLIYFQGTGAADDSGLPNDRFFAVRPEGSVSTLKIQRTERGDSAVYLCASSSQGDYGYTFGSGTRLTVV.

V gene TRBV11-2 combines with J gene TRBJ2-2, with 10 bases fitting TRBD2. The CDR3 runs to 16 residues. Germline V gene sequence: CDR1 SGHAT, CDR2 FQNNGV. V shed 4 bases, J shed 4 bases, and the junction held 6 bases outside the gene matches. CDR3: CASSSAGGLSTGELFF. The CDR3 DNA reads TGTGCCAGCAGCTCAGCGGGAGGGCTAAGCACCGGGGAGCTGTTTTTT. The full variable domain, with the rest looked up from reference TRBV11-2 and TRBJ2-2, is EAGVAQSPRYKIIEKRQSVAFWCNPISGHATLYWYQQILGQGPKLLIQFQNNGVVDDSQLPKDRFSAERLKGVDSTLKIQPAKLEDSAVYLCASSSAGGLSTGELFFGEGSRLTVL.

CDR3 in DNA: TGTGCCAGCAGACCCGGGACCGCCGCGAAGGGCTACACCTTC. As protein: CASRPGTAAKGYTF. The rearrangement uses TRBV4-2 and TRBJ1-2, with D possibly matching TRBD1 (5 bases). Per the germline V gene, CDR1 is LGHNA and CDR2 is YNFKEQ. This CDR3 is built from 14 residues. With 6 bases removed from V and 8 bases from J, the gap between germline ends came to 19 bases.

The chain joins TRBV5-6 to TRBJ2-4, with TRBD1 identical over 8 bases. Unmatched junction bases numbered 2, after V lost 0 bases and J lost 9 bases. The CDR3 length is 13 residues. Looked up from germline, CDR1 is SGHDT and CDR2 is YYEEEE. As DNA, the CDR3 is TGTGCCAGCAGCTTGGGGACAGGGATCATTCAGTACTTC. As protein: CASSLGTGIIQYF.

This clone is labeled as large. V and J are TRBV10-3 and TRBJ2-6, with D perhaps matching TRBD1 or TRBD2 (5 bases each). Germline V gene data show CDR1 as ENHRY and CDR2 as SYGVKD. The germline V and J ends were trimmed by 0 bases and 1 base, with 10 bases remaining between them. This CDR3 comprises 17 residues. The CDR3 reads CAISESLGVSGANVLTF. CDR3 sequence (DNA): TGTGCCATCAGTGAGTCTCTGGGGGTATCTGGGGCCAACGTCCTGACTTTC.

The rearrangement uses TRBV30 and TRBJ2-7; D is possibly TRBD1 (5 bases). Germline-derived CDR1 and CDR2 are GTSNPN and SVGIG (reference sequence). V lost 5 bases, J lost 4 bases, and 15 bases lay in between. This CDR3 has 13 residues. The CDR3 DNA follows: TGTGCCTGGGAAATCCCAGGGTGGTACGAGCAGTACTTC. It is translated as CAWEIPGWYEQYF.

There are a few counts of this clone. The chain has TRBV6-5 and TRBJ2-1; D is ambiguous. Germline V gives CDR1 MNHEY, CDR2 SVGAGI. With 2 bases removed from V and 6 bases from J, the gap between germline ends came to 11 bases. The CDR3 sequence is 14 residues long. CDR3: CASSYLGRSNEQFF. Written as DNA, the CDR3 is TGTGCCAGCAGTTACCTTGGGCGGTCCAATGAGCAGTTCTTC.

This chain links TRBV5-6 with TRBJ2-7; no reliable D call. CDR1 is SGHDT and CDR2 is YYEEEE in the germline V gene. The CDR3 length is 15 residues. Trimming took 2 bases from V and 3 from J, leaving 15 bases between them. CDR3 bases: TGTGCCAGCAGCTTTAGTTATTCGGCAGACTACGAGCAGTACTTC. This encodes CASSFSYSADYEQYF.

CDR3 sequence reads: CASSFFEGYEQYF. The CDR3 DNA sequence: TGTGCCAGCAGTTTCTTTGAGGGCTACGAGCAGTACTTC. This chain links TRBV27 with TRBJ2-7; TRBD2 is a possible D gene (5 bases). Germline V gene lookup returns CDR1 MNHEY and CDR2 SMNVEV (reference sequence). The V and J ends lost 3 bases and 3 bases respectively, with 9 bases between them. This CDR3 region has 13 residues.

The chain is built from TRBV30 and TRBJ2-2; 7 bases are a match to TRBD1. The V segment lost 4 bases and the J segment 5 bases; nucleotides outside the gene matches: 1. Germline CDR1 and CDR2: GTSNPN and SVGIG (reference sequence). The CDR3 length is 12 residues. In nucleotides, the CDR3 is TGTGCCTGGACAGGGGGAACCGGGGAGCTGTTTTTT. Translated, it gives CAWTGGTGELFF.

This chain connects TRBV19 to TRBJ1-2, with D possibly being TRBD1 (5 bases). Trimming left V 9 bases short and J 4 bases short, with 9 bases between. CDR1 and CDR2 (germline): LNHDA, SQIVND (reference sequence). CDR3 length: 11 residues. The CDR3 loop is CASSQGYGYTF. In nucleotides, the CDR3 is TGTGCCAGCTCTCAGGGCTATGGCTACACCTTC.

The gene calls are TRBV5-6 and TRBJ2-2, with D perhaps matching TRBD1 (5 bases). CDR3 length: 15 residues. Trimming took 4 bases from V and 0 from J, leaving 10 bases between them. Germline V gives CDR1 SGHDT, CDR2 YYEEEE. This CDR3 reads CASSPGFANTGELFF. The CDR3 DNA is TGTGCCAGCAGCCCAGGGTTCGCGAACACCGGGGAGCTGTTTTTT.

The chain is built from TRBV27 and TRBJ2-7; TRBD1 aligns across 9 bases. The CDR3 has 14 amino acids. The trim removed 8 bases at V and 0 bases at J, leaving 5 bases unmatched. Germline V gives CDR1 MNHEY, CDR2 SMNVEV (reference sequence). CDR3 region: CASSTGGSSYEQYF. CDR3 coding DNA: TGTGCCAGCTCGACAGGGGGAAGCTCCTACGAGCAGTACTTC.

The V gene is TRBV28, the J gene TRBJ2-5, with 7 nucleotides matching TRBD1. The DNA end is more similar to TRBJ2-7, so the J call may be wrong. The length of the CDR3 is 13 residues. Germline CDR1 and CDR2: MDHEN and SYDVKM. The CDR3 protein is CASSSDRADEQYF. The DNA of the CDR3 is TGTGCCAGCAGTTCAGACAGGGCAGACGAGCAGTACTTC.

V is TRBV6-1 and J is TRBJ1-1, with a possible D match to TRBD1 (6 bases). CDR3 length: 15 residues. Germline lookup yields CDR1 MNHNS and CDR2 SASEGT. The germline V and J ends were trimmed by 2 bases and 5 bases, with 15 bases remaining between them. Here the CDR3 DNA reads TGTGCCAGCAGTGAATCCCACAGGGTAGGAACTGAAGCTTTCTTT. Its translation is CASSESHRVGTEAFF.

The rearrangement uses TRBV5-4 and TRBJ2-2; D not resolved. V was clipped by 4 bases and J by 7 bases, with 8 bases between them. The CDR3 spans 12 residues. CDR1 SGHNT and CDR2 YYREEE come from the germline V gene (reference sequence). This CDR3 reads CASSPPDGELFF. The CDR3 DNA follows: TGTGCCAGCAGCCCCCCTGACGGGGAGCTGTTTTTT.

This chain links TRBV5-4 with TRBJ2-2; D not resolved. V gave up 0 bases and J gave up 3 bases, with 3 bases separating them. The CDR3 contains 13 residues. Germline loops: CDR1 SGHNT, CDR2 YYREEE (reference sequence). CDR3 coding DNA: TGTGCCAGCAGCTTGGTCGACACCGGGGAGCTGTTTTTT. Its translation: CASSLVDTGELFF.

This clone was picked up one time. The J gene is TRBJ1-2, the V gene TRBV7-3; D is unresolved. Germline V CDR1 and CDR2: SGHTA, FQGTGA. CDR3 length equals 14 residues. V was shortened by 1 base and J by 4 bases, with 10 bases between the two germline ends. The CDR3 is CASSLSENSYGYTF. As DNA, the CDR3 is TGTGCCAGCAGCTTAAGCGAAAACAGCTATGGCTACACCTTC.

The gene calls are TRBV2 and TRBJ2-7; TRBD2 matches at 7 bases. The CDR3 covers 15 residues. Germline-derived CDR1 and CDR2 are SNHLY and FYNNEI. Germline trimming cut 7 bases from V and 5 bases from J; bases unmatched to any gene: 14. The DNA of the CDR3 is TGTGCCAGCATTGGATTCGAGTCTAGCGGTAACGAGCAGTACTTC. As protein: CASIGFESSGNEQYF. The full variable domain, rest sourced from reference TRBV2 and TRBJ2-7, is EPEVTQTPSHQVTQMGQEVILRCVPISNHLYFYWYRQILGQKVEFLVSFYNNEISEKSEIFDDQFSVERPDGSNFTLKIRSTKLEDSAMYFCASIGFESSGNEQYFGPGTRLTVT.

This chain uses TRBV7-2 with TRBJ1-3; TRBD1 might be the D (6 bases). Per germline, CDR1 SGHTA and CDR2 FQGNSA. The CDR3 is 15 amino acids. Trimming removed 5 bases at V and 5 bases at J, with 16 bases between. CDR3 amino acids: CASSQFGGARNTIYF. DNA of the CDR3: TGTGCCAGCAGCCAATTCGGGGGGGCGAGAAACACCATATATTTT.

This chain uses TRBV7-9 with TRBJ2-1, with 10 positions matching TRBD2. Germline V gene sequence: CDR1 SEHNR, CDR2 FQNEAQ (reference sequence). J lost 6 bases, V lost 2 bases, and 4 bases had no gene match. This CDR3 contains 15 residues. CDR3 residues: CASSLLAGEGNEQFF. The CDR3 nucleotides are TGTGCCAGCAGCTTACTAGCGGGAGAGGGCAATGAGCAGTTCTTC.